This entry features one TCR beta chain sequence. The clone's antigen remains unknown. Reads for this sample came from a NextSeq 550. The Human TCR Profiling Kit (MiLaboratory) was used to make UMI-labeled 5' RACE TRB cDNA libraries. The full amount of extracted RNA was used for cDNA synthesis, and the full amount of resulting cDNA was used for PCR amplification. Libraries were prepared in parallel using an identical number of PCR cycles. Processing in the source paper ran as follows. About 48,000 +/- 9,800 unique UMI-labeled TRB cDNA molecules per library were extracted with MIGEC and MiXCR, with at least two reads per UMI required. Each library averaged roughly 36,000 +/- 9,600 functional in-frame TRB CDR3 nucleotide clonotypes without stop codons. Diversity metrics, including normalized Shannon-Wiener and Chao1, were computed in VDJtools after downsampling to 5000 UMI-labeled TRB molecules per sample. VDJtools was used to calculate clonotype-size-weighted physicochemical properties of the central five CDR3 residues, namely interaction energy, strength, volume and Kidera factor 4. Reprocessed by TCRdb, the reads give a single entry per CDR3 protein sequence, without DNA. The V and J calls follow TCRdb's processing rather than the paper's. The sample has 130,000 to 150,000 distinct CDR3 sequences on record. The ten biggest clones cover around 0.28% of the sample.

The data derive from a study of CXCR3-negative and CXCR3-positive naive CD8 T cells (dated by TCRdb to between 2017 and 2020). Describing the broader study: In total, 130 million to 150 million TRB reads were obtained, which works out to roughly 1.5 +/- 0.3 million reads per library. Diversity and physicochemical repertoire analyses were performed on some 10 donors pooled from two independent experiments. TRBV-TRBJ cluster analysis included naive subsets from a handful of donors and memory cells from 3 donors. General findings and caveats noted by the study authors: CXCR3 expression partially decreased after cryopreservation, so most assays used freshly isolated PBMCs. Naive CXCR3-negative and CXCR3-positive cells from the same donor showed similar TRBV-TRBJ usage, whereas memory cells showed distinct patterns. Because surface CD5, which is linked to self-reactivity in mice, was comparable between the naive subsets, TCR interaction strength was also inferred from TRB CDR3 physicochemical properties. TRB CDR3s from CXCR3-positive naive cells showed higher hydrophobicity (lower Kidera factor 4), lower energy, and higher strength and volume indices than CXCR3-negative naive cells. Repertoire diversity was comparably high in both naive subsets but much lower in memory CD8+ T cells.

Each CD8+ T cell subset was flow-sorted in triplicate, and around 300,000 cells per subset were placed directly into RLT lysis buffer. To keep memory contaminants out, a stringent definition of naive CD8+ T cells was applied: CD45RO-CCR7+CD27+CD95-. Peripheral blood mononuclear cells were isolated from buffy coats using standard density gradient centrifugation. Naive CXCR3-negative and CXCR3-positive CD8+ T cells were flow-sorted on a FACSAria III. An RNeasy Mini Kit was used to extract total RNA from the sorted cells. The CDR3 holds 14 amino acids from the cysteine to the phenylalanine. The entry carries no DNA sequence. As encoded in the germline V gene (reference sequence), CDR1 is DFQATT while CDR2 is SNEGSKA.

The sequence was collected from a human donor in good health. Some clones in this sample may be carry-over from other donors' samples. The rearrangement combines TRBV20-1 with TRBJ2-7; TCRdb's D call, TRBD2, is unchecked because there is no DNA. Sequencing used naive CXCR3+ CD8+ T cells from blood. The cell subset or site tag for this specimen amounts to: CD45RO-CCR7+CD27+CD95- naive CD8+ T cells expressing CXCR3 (TNR3+). The CDR3: CSAGDPAGTYEQYF.